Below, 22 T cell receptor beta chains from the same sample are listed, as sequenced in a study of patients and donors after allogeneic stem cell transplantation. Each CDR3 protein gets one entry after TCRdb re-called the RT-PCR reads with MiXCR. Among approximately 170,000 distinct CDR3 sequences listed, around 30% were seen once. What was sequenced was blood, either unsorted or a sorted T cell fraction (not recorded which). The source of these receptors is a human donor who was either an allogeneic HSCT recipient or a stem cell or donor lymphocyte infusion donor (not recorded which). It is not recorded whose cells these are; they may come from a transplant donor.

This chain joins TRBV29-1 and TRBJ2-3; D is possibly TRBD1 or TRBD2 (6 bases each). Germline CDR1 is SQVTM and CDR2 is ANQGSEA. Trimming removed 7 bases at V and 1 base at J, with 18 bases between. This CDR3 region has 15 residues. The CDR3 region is CSARRRGTRTDTQYF. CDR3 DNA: TGCAGCGCCAGGCGGAGGGGGACCCGCACAGATACGCAGTATTTT.

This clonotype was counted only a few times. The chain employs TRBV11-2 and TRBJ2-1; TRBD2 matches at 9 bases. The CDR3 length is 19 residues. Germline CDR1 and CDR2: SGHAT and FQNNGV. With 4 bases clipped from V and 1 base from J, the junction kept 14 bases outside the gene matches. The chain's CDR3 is CASSSATASGVLSYNEQFF. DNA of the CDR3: TGTGCCAGCAGCTCTGCCACAGCTAGCGGGGTCTTATCCTACAATGAGCAGTTCTTC.

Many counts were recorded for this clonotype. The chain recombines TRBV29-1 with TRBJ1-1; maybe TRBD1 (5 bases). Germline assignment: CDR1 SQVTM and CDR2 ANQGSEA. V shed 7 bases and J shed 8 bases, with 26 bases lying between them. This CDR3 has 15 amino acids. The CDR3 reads CSASTVLRTNREAFF. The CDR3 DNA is TGCAGCGCCTCCACGGTTTTGAGGACGAACAGGGAAGCTTTCTTT.

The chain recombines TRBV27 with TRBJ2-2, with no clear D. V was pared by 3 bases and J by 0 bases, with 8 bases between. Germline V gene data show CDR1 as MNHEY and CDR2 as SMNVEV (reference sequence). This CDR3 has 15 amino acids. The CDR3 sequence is CASSFKPPNTGELFF. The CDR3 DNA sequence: TGTGCCAGCAGTTTTAAGCCTCCGAACACCGGGGAGCTGTTTTTT.

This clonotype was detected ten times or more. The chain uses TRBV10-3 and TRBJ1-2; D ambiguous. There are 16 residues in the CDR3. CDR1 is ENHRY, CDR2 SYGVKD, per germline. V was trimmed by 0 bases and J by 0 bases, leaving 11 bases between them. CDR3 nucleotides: TGTGCCATCAGTGAGTCCTATGGGATTACTAACTATGGCTACACCTTC. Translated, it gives CAISESYGITNYGYTF.

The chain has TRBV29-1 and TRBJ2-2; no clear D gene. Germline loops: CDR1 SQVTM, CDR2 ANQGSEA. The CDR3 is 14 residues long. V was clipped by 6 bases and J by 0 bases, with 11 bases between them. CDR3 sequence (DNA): TGCAGCGTGGAACATAGGGCGAACACCGGGGAGCTGTTTTTT. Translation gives CSVEHRANTGELFF.

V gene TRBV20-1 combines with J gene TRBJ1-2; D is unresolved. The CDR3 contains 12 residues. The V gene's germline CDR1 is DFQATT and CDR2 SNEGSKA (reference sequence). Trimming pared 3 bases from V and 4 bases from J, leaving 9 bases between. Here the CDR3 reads CSARKHLYGYTF. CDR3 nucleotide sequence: TGCAGTGCTAGGAAGCACCTCTATGGCTACACCTTC.

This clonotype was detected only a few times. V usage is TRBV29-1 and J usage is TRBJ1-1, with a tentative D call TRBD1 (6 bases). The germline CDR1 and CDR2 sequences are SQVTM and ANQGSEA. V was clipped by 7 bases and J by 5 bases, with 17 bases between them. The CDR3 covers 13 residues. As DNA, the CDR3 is TGCAGCGGTGCGGGGCAGGGGAAGACTGAAGCTTTCTTT. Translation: CSGAGQGKTEAFF. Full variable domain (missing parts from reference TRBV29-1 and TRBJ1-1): SAVISQKPSRDICQRGTSLTIQCQVDSQVTMMFWYRQQPGQSLTLIATANQGSEATYESGFVIDKFPISRPNLTFSTLTVSNMSPEDSSIYLCSGAGQGKTEAFFGQGTRLTVV.

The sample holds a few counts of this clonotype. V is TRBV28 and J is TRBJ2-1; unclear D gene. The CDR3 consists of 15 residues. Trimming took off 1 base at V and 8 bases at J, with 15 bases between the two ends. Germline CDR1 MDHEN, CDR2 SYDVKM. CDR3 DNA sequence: TGTGCCAGCAGTTTATTTCGAGCGAGGAAAGATGAGCAGTTCTTC. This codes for CASSLFRARKDEQFF.

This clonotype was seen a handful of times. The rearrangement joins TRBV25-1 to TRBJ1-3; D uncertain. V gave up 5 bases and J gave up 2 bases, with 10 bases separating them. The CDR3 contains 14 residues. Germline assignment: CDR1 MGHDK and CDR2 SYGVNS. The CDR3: CASSYGFPGNTIYF. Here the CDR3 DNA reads TGTGCCAGCAGTTACGGTTTTCCTGGAAACACCATATATTTT.

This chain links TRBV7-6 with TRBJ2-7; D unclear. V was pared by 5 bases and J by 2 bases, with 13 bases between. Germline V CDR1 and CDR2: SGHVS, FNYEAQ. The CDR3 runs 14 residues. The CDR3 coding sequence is TGTGCCAGCAGCCCTCGGGTGGGGACCTACGAGCAGTACTTC. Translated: CASSPRVGTYEQYF.

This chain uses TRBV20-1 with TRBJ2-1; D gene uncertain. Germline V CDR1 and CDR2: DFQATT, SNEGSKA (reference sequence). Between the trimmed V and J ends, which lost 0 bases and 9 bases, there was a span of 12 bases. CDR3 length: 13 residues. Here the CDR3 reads CSARDGTVVEQFF. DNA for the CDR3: TGCAGTGCTAGAGACGGAACGGTAGTTGAGCAGTTCTTC.

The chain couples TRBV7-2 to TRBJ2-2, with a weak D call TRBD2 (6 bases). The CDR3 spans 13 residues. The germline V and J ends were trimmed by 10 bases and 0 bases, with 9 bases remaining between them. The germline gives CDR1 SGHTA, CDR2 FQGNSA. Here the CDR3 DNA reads TGTGCCATAGCGGTCTCGAACACCGGGGAGCTGTTTTTT. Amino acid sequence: CAIAVSNTGELFF. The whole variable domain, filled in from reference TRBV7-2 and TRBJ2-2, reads GAGVSQSPSNKVTEKGKDVELRCDPISGHTALYWYRQSLGQGLEFLIYFQGNSAPDKSGLPSDRFSAERTGGSVSTLTIQRTQQEDSAVYLCAIAVSNTGELFFGEGSRLTVL.

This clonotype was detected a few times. The CDR3 region is CASSLGQGTNEQFF. The CDR3 DNA reads TGCGCCAGCAGTCTGGGGCAGGGAACCAATGAGCAGTTCTTC. The chain uses TRBV5-1 and TRBJ2-1, with D maybe TRBD1 (5 bases). Germline loops: CDR1 SGHRS, CDR2 YFSETQ. Between the trimmed V and J ends, which lost 5 bases and 6 bases, there was a span of 15 bases. There are 14 residues in the CDR3. The entire variable domain, with the rest obtained from reference TRBV5-1 and TRBJ2-1, is as follows: KAGVTQTPRYLIKTRGQQVTLSCSPISGHRSVSWYQQTPGQGLQFLFEYFSETQRNKGNFPGRFSGRQFSNSRSEMNVSTLELGDSALYLCASSLGQGTNEQFFGPGTRLTVL.

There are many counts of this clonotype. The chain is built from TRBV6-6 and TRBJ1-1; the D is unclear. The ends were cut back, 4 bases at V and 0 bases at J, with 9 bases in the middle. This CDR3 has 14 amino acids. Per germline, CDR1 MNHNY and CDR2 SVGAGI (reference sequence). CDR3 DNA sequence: TGTGCCAGCAGTTTAAGTGCTTTGAACACTGAAGCTTTCTTT. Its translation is CASSLSALNTEAFF.

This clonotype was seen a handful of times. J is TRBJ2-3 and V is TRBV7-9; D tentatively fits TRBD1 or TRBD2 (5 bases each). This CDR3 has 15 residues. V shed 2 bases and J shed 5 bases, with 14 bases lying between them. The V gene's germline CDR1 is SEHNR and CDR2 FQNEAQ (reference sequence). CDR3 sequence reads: CASSLSGTLGDTQYF. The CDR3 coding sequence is TGTGCCAGCAGCTTATCCGGGACCCTGGGAGATACGCAGTATTTT.

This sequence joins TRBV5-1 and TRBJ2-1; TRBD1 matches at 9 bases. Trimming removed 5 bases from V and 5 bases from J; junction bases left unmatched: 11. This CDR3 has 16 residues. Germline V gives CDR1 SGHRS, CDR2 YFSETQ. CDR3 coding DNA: TGCGCCAGCAGATTGACAGGGGGGACCCTTAACAATGAGCAGTTCTTC. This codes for CASRLTGGTLNNEQFF.

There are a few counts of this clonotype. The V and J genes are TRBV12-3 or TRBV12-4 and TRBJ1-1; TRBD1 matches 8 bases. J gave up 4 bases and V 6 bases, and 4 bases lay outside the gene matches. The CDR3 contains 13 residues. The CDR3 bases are TGTGCCAGCAGGGACAGGGAGGGCACTGAAGCTTTCTTT. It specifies CASRDREGTEAFF.

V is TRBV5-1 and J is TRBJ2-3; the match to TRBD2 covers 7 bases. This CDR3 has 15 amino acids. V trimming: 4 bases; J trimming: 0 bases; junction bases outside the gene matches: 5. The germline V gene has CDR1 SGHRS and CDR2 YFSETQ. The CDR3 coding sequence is TGCGCCAGCAGCGGTTCTAGCGGAAGCACAGATACGCAGTATTTT. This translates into CASSGSSGSTDTQYF. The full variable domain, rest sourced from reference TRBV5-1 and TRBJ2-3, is KAGVTQTPRYLIKTRGQQVTLSCSPISGHRSVSWYQQTPGQGLQFLFEYFSETQRNKGNFPGRFSGRQFSNSRSEMNVSTLELGDSALYLCASSGSSGSTDTQYFGPGTRLTVL.

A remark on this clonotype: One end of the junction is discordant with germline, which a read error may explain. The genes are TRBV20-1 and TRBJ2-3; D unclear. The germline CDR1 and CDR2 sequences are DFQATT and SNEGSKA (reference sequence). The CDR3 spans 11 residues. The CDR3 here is CSARVVDTQYF. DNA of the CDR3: TGCAGTGCTAGAGTTGTAGATACTCAGTATTTT.

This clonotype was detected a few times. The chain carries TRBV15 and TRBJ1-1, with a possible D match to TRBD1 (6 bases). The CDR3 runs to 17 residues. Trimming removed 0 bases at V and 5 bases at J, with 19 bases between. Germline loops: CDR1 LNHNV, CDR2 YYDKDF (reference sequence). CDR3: CATSRDLGQSKGTEAFF. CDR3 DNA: TGTGCCACCAGCAGAGATCTCGGACAGTCTAAAGGTACTGAAGCTTTCTTT.

CDR3 sequence (DNA): TGCGCCAGCAGCCACCGACAGGGGATTTACGAGCAGTACTTC. This gives the protein CASSHRQGIYEQYF. V is TRBV4-3 and J is TRBJ2-7; TRBD1 aligns across 8 bases. After removal of 3 bases from V and 4 bases from J, the junction contained 5 bases not matched to a gene. CDR3 length: 14 residues. Germline loops: CDR1 LGHNA, CDR2 YSLEER.